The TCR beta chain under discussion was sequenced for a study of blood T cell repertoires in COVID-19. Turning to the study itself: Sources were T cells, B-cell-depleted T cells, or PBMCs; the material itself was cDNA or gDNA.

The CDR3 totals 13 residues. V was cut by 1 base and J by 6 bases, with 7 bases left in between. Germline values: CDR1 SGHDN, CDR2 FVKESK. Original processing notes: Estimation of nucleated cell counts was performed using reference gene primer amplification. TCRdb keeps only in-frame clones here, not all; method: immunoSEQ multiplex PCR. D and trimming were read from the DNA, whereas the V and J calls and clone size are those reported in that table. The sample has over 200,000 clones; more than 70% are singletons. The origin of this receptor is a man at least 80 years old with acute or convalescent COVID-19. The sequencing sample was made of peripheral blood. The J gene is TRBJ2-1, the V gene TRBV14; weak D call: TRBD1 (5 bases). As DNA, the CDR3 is TGTGCCAGCAGCCAAGGTGACAGCAATGAGCAGTTCTTC. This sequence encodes CASSQGDSNEQFF. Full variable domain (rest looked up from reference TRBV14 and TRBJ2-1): EAGVTQFPSHSVIEKGQTVTLRCDPISGHDNLYWYRRVMGKEIKFLLHFVKESKQDESGMPNNRFLAERTGGTYSTLKVQPAELEDSGVYFCASSQGDSNEQFFGPGTRLTVL.